This T cell receptor (beta chain) was sequenced during a study of blood T cell repertoires in COVID-19. Study in general: Whether acute or convalescent, the COVID-19 samples came from the United States, Italy and Spain. Sample material is recorded as cDNA or gDNA derived from T cells, B-cell-depleted T cells, or PBMCs.

Original processing methods: Estimation of nucleated cell counts was performed using reference gene primer amplification. Assay: immunoSEQ multiplex PCR; the TCRdb copy retains only in-frame clones and omits some. The V and J calls and clone size are taken from that table; D and trimming were inferred from the DNA. This sample has 250,000 to 350,000 clones, with about nine tenths found just once. Seattle enrolled patients during active infection and tracked them longitudinally. V lost 7 bases, J lost 2 bases, and 8 bases lay in between. The CDR3 runs to 12 residues. Per germline, CDR1 MDHEN and CDR2 SYDVKM.

The gene calls are TRBV28 and TRBJ1-2, with no clear D. The TCR was taken from a woman aged 30 to 39 with COVID-19, enrolled during active disease. The specimen was peripheral blood. In nucleotides, the CDR3 is TGTGCCAGCAAACTCTCAAACTATGGCTACACCTTC. Residues: CASKLSNYGYTF.